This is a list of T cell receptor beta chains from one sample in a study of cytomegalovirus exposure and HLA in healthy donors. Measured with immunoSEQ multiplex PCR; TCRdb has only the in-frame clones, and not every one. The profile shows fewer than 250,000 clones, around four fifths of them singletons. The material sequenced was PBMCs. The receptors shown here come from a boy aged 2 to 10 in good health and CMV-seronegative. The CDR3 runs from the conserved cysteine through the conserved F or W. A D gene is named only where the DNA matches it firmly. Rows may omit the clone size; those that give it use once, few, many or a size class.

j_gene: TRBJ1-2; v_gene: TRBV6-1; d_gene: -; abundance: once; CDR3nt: TGTGCCAGCAGCCCCGGGGGTTTTGGCTACACCTTC; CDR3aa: CASSPGGFGYTF
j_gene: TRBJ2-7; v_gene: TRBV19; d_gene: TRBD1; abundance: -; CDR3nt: TGTGCCAGTAGTATGAGACAGGGGGCAAGCTCCTACGAGCAGTACTTC; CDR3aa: CASSMRQGASSYEQYF
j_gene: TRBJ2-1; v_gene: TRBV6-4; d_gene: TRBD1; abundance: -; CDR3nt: TGTGCCAGCAGTGACGGTGGACAGGGTGGTGAGCAGTTCTTC; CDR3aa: CASSDGGQGGEQFF
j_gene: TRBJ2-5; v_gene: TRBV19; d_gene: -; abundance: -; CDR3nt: TGTGCCAGTAGTATAGTGCGAGAGGAGACCCAGTACTTC; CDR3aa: CASSIVREETQYF
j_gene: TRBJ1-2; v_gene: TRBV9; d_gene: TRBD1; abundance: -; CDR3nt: TGTGCCAGCAGCGCGGGACAGGGGGCTAACTATGGCTACACCTTC; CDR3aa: CASSAGQGANYGYTF
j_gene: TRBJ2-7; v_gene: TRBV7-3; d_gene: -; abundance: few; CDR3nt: TGTGCCAGCAGCTTAATCGGGTCCTACGAGCAGTACTTC; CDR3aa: CASSLIGSYEQYF
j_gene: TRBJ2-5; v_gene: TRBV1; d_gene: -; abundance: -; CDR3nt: TGCACCAGCAGCCAACGGTATAGCGGAGTAAACCAAGAGACCCAGTACTTC; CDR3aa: CTSSQRYSGVNQETQYF
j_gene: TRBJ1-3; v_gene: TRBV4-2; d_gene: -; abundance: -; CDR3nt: TGTGCCAGCAGCCAAGGGCAGGTCGCTGGAAACACCATATATTTT; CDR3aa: CASSQGQVAGNTIYF
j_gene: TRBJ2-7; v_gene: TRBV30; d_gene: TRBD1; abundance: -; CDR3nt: TGTGCCTGGACGAGTGGGACAGGGGCAGATGAGCAGTACTTC; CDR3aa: CAWTSGTGADEQYF
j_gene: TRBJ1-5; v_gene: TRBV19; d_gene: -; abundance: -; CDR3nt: TGTGCCAGTAGGACGGACAGCTATAACAATCAGCCCCAGCATTTT; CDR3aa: CASRTDSYNNQPQHF
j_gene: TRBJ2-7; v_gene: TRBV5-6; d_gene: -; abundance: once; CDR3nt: TGTGCCAGCAGCCAACGACTCTTAAACTACGAGCAGTACTTC; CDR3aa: CASSQRLLNYEQYF